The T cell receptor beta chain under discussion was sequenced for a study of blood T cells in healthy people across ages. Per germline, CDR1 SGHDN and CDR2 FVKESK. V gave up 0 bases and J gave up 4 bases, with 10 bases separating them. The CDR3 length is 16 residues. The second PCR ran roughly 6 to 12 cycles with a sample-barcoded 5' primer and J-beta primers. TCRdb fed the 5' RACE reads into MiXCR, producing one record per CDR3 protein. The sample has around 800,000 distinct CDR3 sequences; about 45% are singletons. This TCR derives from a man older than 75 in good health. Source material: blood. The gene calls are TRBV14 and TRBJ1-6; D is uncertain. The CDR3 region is CASSQDRPNYNSPLHF. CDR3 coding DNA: TGTGCCAGCAGCCAAGATAGACCGAATTATAATTCACCCCTCCACTTT.